This T cell receptor (beta chain) is drawn from a study of cytomegalovirus exposure and HLA in healthy donors. General study points: A later analysis found first-cohort TCR clusters tended to co-occur in the approximately 120 validation repertoires.

Turning to this clone: Its antigen is undetermined.

V gave up 1 base and J gave up 4 bases; unmatched junction bases: 7. The CDR3 extends over 16 amino acids. Germline CDR1 is SGHVS and CDR2 is FNYEAQ. Sequencing was performed with immunoSEQ multiplex PCR; in TCRdb, only in-frame clones are kept and a portion is missing. This sample has 200,000 to 300,000 clones, with 90% found just once. This receptor was taken from a woman in her twenties or thirties in good health and CMV-seronegative. Sequencing was carried out using PBMCs. The gene calls are TRBV7-6 and TRBJ2-5; the match to TRBD2 covers 9 bases. The CDR3 region has the DNA TGTGCCAGCAGCTTAGACAGCGGGAGGCGCGGAGAGACCCAGTACTTC. Translation: CASSLDSGRRGETQYF.